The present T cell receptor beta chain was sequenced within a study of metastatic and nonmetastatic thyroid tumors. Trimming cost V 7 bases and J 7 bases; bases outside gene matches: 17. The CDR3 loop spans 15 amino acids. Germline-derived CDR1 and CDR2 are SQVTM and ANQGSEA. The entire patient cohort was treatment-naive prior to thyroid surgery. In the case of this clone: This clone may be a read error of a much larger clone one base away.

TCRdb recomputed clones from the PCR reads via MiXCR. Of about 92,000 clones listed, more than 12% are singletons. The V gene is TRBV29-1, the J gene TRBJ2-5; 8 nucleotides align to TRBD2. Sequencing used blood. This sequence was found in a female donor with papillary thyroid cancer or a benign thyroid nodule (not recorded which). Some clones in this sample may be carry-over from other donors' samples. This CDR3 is CSARTSWGIEGTQYF. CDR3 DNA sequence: TGCAGCGCCCGGACTAGCTGGGGGATTGAGGGGACCCAGTACTTC.